The 28 T cell receptor beta chains reported below all come from one sample, sequenced in a study of regulatory T cells in long-lasting Graves disease. Time point noted: newly diagnosed GD, antithyroid drugs for less than 3 months. Scientists built the TCR library using RNA that was extracted from PBMCs. Assembly of TCR beta libraries relied on iRepertoire HTBI primers together with Arm-PCR of CDR3 regions. TCRdb fed the multiplex PCR reads into MiXCR, producing one record per CDR3 protein. There are hundreds of thousands of distinct CDR3 sequences in the sample; 15% to 17% occur only once, and 20% to 25% lies in the top ten. The sample consisted of peripheral blood mononuclear cells (PBMCs), taken at new diagnosis, from a patient treated with antithyroid drugs. The receptors derive from a female donor with Graves disease.

This clonotype was detected only a few times. The CDR3 is CASSLQGANQPQHF. CDR3 nucleotide sequence: TGTGCCAGCAGCTTACAGGGGGCTAACCAGCCCCAGCATTTT. This sequence joins TRBV7-9 and TRBJ1-5; the match to TRBD1 covers 8 bases. The CDR3 runs to 14 residues. J was trimmed by 7 bases and V by 2 bases; bases with no gene match: 4. Germline V gene sequence: CDR1 SEHNR, CDR2 FQNEAQ (reference sequence). The variable domain in full, with the rest retrieved from reference TRBV7-9 and TRBJ1-5, is DTGVSQNPRHKITKRGQNVTFRCDPISEHNRLYWYRQTLGQGPEFLTYFQNEAQLEKSRLLSDRFSAERPKGSFSTLEIQRTEQGDSAMYLCASSLQGANQPQHFGDGTRLSIL.

In its sample, this clonotype was seen many times. This chain connects TRBV6-1 to TRBJ1-5; possibly TRBD1 for D (6 bases). This CDR3 comprises 13 residues. Trimming cost V 8 bases and J 8 bases, with 16 bases left between them. The germline V gene encodes CDR1 MNHNS and CDR2 SASEGT. The CDR3 here is CASHRVRLEPQHF. The CDR3 region has the DNA TGTGCCAGCCACAGGGTTCGCTTAGAGCCCCAGCATTTT.

V gene TRBV7-9 combines with J gene TRBJ1-1, with D tentatively TRBD1 (6 bases). This CDR3 is built from 14 residues. Germline V lookup: CDR1 SEHNR, CDR2 FQNEAQ (reference sequence). The V end was cut by 5 bases, the J end by 5 bases, with 15 bases between. The CDR3 DNA follows: TGTGCCAGCAGCATCGAACAGGGTTGGACTGAAGCTTTCTTT. As protein: CASSIEQGWTEAFF.

J is TRBJ1-2 and V is TRBV5-1; TRBD1 agrees at 10 bases. The length of the CDR3 is 15 residues. Germline CDR1 SGHRS, CDR2 YFSETQ. V was pared by 2 bases and J by 5 bases, with 6 bases of the junction left unmatched. In DNA form, the CDR3 reads TGCGCCAGCAGCTTTGCAGGGACAGGGGTTTATGGCTACACCTTC. Translated: CASSFAGTGVYGYTF. Drawing the rest from reference TRBV5-1 and TRBJ1-2, the complete variable domain is KAGVTQTPRYLIKTRGQQVTLSCSPISGHRSVSWYQQTPGQGLQFLFEYFSETQRNKGNFPGRFSGRQFSNSRSEMNVSTLELGDSALYLCASSFAGTGVYGYTFGSGTRLTVV.

This clonotype was detected many times. The rearrangement uses TRBV5-1 and TRBJ1-6; D unclear. The CDR3 consists of 12 residues. Trimming left V 4 bases short and J 5 bases short, with 4 bases between. CDR1 and CDR2 from the germline V gene are SGHRS and YFSETQ. CDR3 in DNA: TGCGCCAGCAGCAATAATAATTCACCCCTCCACTTT. Its translation: CASSNNNSPLHF.

This clonotype showed up just a few times. The rearrangement links TRBV4-2 to TRBJ2-7; 9 nucleotides align to TRBD1. Germline lookup yields CDR1 LGHNA and CDR2 YNFKEQ. V was clipped by 3 bases and J by 2 bases; unmatched bases: 5. The CDR3 spans 15 residues. The CDR3 region is CASSQPGQGTYEQYF. The CDR3 DNA follows: TGTGCCAGCAGCCAGCCGGGACAGGGTACCTACGAGCAGTACTTC.

The V call is TRBV10-3, the J call TRBJ2-3; 9 nucleotides agree with TRBD2. The CDR3 extends over 19 amino acids. Germline V gives CDR1 ENHRY, CDR2 SYGVKD. The trim removed 3 bases at V and 3 bases at J, leaving 16 bases unmatched. CDR3 DNA sequence: TGTGCCATCAGTGATTCCCGATATAGCGGGAGTCAGAGAACAGATACGCAGTATTTT. Protein sequence: CAISDSRYSGSQRTDTQYF.

This clonotype came up many times. The chain combines TRBV11-2 with TRBJ1-2; D perhaps matches TRBD1 (5 bases). The V gene's germline CDR1 is SGHAT and CDR2 FQNNGV. The CDR3 extends over 14 amino acids. With 1 base removed from V and 8 bases from J, the gap between germline ends came to 14 bases. The CDR3 is CASSLGEGLEGYTF. Written as DNA, the CDR3 is TGTGCCAGCAGCTTAGGAGAGGGGCTAGAAGGCTACACCTTC.

At least ten counts were recorded for this clonotype. The rearrangement joins TRBV28 to TRBJ2-6; D uncertain. CDR3 length: 15 residues. Trimming took off 3 bases at V and 2 bases at J, with 8 bases between the two ends. Per germline, CDR1 MDHEN and CDR2 SYDVKM. CDR3 nucleotides: TGTGCCAGCAGTTTCCAAGGGACTGGGGCCAACGTCCTGACTTTC. It encodes CASSFQGTGANVLTF.

This clonotype was seen at least ten times. The chain joins TRBV28 to TRBJ1-4; D call uncertain. V was shortened by 7 bases and J by 0 bases, with 9 bases between the two germline ends. CDR1 and CDR2 (germline): MDHEN, SYDVKM. The CDR3 sequence is 14 residues long. CDR3 region: CASMPIATNEKLFF. The DNA for the CDR3 is TGTGCCAGCATGCCAATTGCAACTAATGAAAAACTGTTTTTT. The whole variable domain, filled in from reference TRBV28 and TRBJ1-4, reads DVKVTQSSRYLVKRTGEKVFLECVQDMDHENMFWYRQDPGLGLRLIYFSYDVKMKEKGDIPEGYSVSREKKERFSLILESASTNQTSMYLCASMPIATNEKLFFGSGTQLSVL.

This clonotype was counted at least ten times. The chain carries TRBV18 and TRBJ2-1; 7 positions agree with TRBD1. Germline V gene lookup returns CDR1 KGHSH and CDR2 LQKENI. This CDR3 has 12 amino acids. The J segment lost 10 bases and the V segment lost 6 bases, leaving 6 bases of the junction unmatched. The CDR3 DNA follows: TGTGCCAGCTCTCCGACCAGGGGGGAGCAGTTCTTC. The encoded protein is CASSPTRGEQFF.

At least ten counts were recorded for this clonotype. V gene TRBV28 combines with J gene TRBJ2-1; D gene ambiguous. The CDR3 loop spans 15 amino acids. The germline CDR1 and CDR2 sequences are MDHEN and SYDVKM. Between the trimmed V and J ends, which lost 6 bases and 5 bases, there was a span of 17 bases. The CDR3 nucleotides read TGTGCCAGCAGCTTCCTAAAATCCATGAACAATGAGCAGTTCTTC. Its protein product is CASSFLKSMNNEQFF. Using reference TRBV28 and TRBJ2-1 for the parts outside the CDR3, the full variable domain is DVKVTQSSRYLVKRTGEKVFLECVQDMDHENMFWYRQDPGLGLRLIYFSYDVKMKEKGDIPEGYSVSREKKERFSLILESASTNQTSMYLCASSFLKSMNNEQFFGPGTRLTVL.

This clonotype occurred many times. This rearrangement joins TRBV28 to TRBJ1-3, with a possible D match to TRBD1 (5 bases). The V gene lost 7 bases and the J gene lost 0 bases, with 10 bases spanning the gap. The CDR3 is 14 residues long. The V gene's germline CDR1 is MDHEN and CDR2 SYDVKM. The CDR3 nucleotides are TGTGCCAGCAAGGAGGGGAGCTCTGGAAACACCATATATTTT. Protein sequence: CASKEGSSGNTIYF.

This clonotype has ten or more counts. The rearrangement joins TRBV6-1 to TRBJ2-1; 13 nucleotides align to TRBD2. Trimming at V came to 10 bases and at J to 1 base, leaving 7 bases not matched to a gene. The CDR3 loop spans 16 amino acids. CDR1 and CDR2 from the germline V gene are MNHNS and SASEGT. The CDR3 spells CATRTSGSLSYNEQFF. CDR3 nucleotide sequence: TGTGCCACCAGGACTAGCGGGAGTCTGTCCTACAATGAGCAGTTCTTC.

Comment on this clonotype: Given a much more abundant clone one base away, this may be a read error. The chain employs TRBV7-9 and TRBJ2-1, with 8 bases identical to TRBD2. The CDR3 runs to 13 residues. Trimming took 5 bases from V and 10 from J; bases not matched to a gene: 7. The germline CDR1 and CDR2 sequences are SEHNR and FQNEAQ (reference sequence). The CDR3 DNA follows: TGTGCCAGCAGCCTCTCCGGGAGGGAGGAGCAGTTCTTC. It specifies CASSLSGREEQFF.

This clonotype was found a few times. CDR3 in DNA: TGTGCCAGCAGTTCCTCAGGGATCGCCAAAAACATTCAGTACTTC. Translation gives CASSSSGIAKNIQYF. This sequence joins TRBV6-2 or TRBV6-3 and TRBJ2-4; possible D gene TRBD1, 5 bases. Trimming left V 4 bases short and J 1 base short, with 11 bases between. Per germline, CDR1 MNHEY and CDR2 SVGEGT. This CDR3 contains 15 residues.

Worth noting for this clonotype: A clone one base away is much larger, so this may be a read error. The CDR3 DNA is TGTGCCAGCAGGGCACAGGGGATGGGAGGGACCCAGTACTTC. Translated, it gives CASRAQGMGGTQYF. This chain uses TRBV2 with TRBJ2-5, with a tentative D call TRBD1 (7 bases). This CDR3 has 14 amino acids. Germline V CDR1 and CDR2: SNHLY, FYNNEI. With 6 bases removed from V and 7 bases from J, the gap between germline ends came to 18 bases.

The chain is built from TRBV18 and TRBJ2-3; D is ambiguous. This CDR3 has 16 residues. Germline CDR1 is KGHSH and CDR2 is LQKENI. The ends were cut back, 2 bases at V and 2 bases at J, with 14 bases in the middle. The CDR3 spells CASSPYRVPNTDTQYF. CDR3 nucleotide sequence: TGTGCCAGCTCACCATATAGAGTTCCTAACACAGATACGCAGTATTTT.

The rearrangement uses TRBV6-1 and TRBJ1-6; 7 bases are shared with TRBD1. CDR3 length equals 18 residues. CDR1 and CDR2 (germline): MNHNS, SASEGT. With 5 bases clipped from V and 1 base from J, the junction kept 11 bases outside the gene matches. CDR3 coding DNA: TGTGCCAGCAGTCGTGCGATCAGGGGGGGTTCCTATAATTCACCCCTCCACTTT. The encoded protein is CASSRAIRGGSYNSPLHF.

This clonotype was observed once. One end of the junction fails to match germline, which may point to a read error. J is TRBJ1-1 and V is TRBV9; no firm D call. The CDR3 loop spans 11 amino acids. Germline V CDR1 and CDR2: SGDLS, YYNGEE. The CDR3 DNA reads TGTACCAGCAGCGCCGGAGGGGAAGCTTTCTTT. Translating gives CTSSAGGEAFF.

This clonotype was counted many times. V gene TRBV6-1 combines with J gene TRBJ2-7, with TRBD1 matching over 7 bases. Germline lookup yields CDR1 MNHNS and CDR2 SASEGT. V was clipped by 6 bases and J by 6 bases; unmatched bases: 5. This CDR3 contains 12 residues. The CDR3 is CASRETGIEQYF. The CDR3 bases are TGTGCCAGCAGGGAGACAGGGATCGAGCAGTACTTC.

The chain combines TRBV6-2 or TRBV6-3 with TRBJ1-2; no definite D call. CDR3 length equals 13 residues. In germline, CDR1 is MNHEY, CDR2 SVGEGT. V lost 6 bases to trimming and J lost 3 bases, with 11 bases between them. Written as DNA, the CDR3 is TGTGCCAGCAGCCATCGGGGTCACTATGGCTACACCTTC. Its translation: CASSHRGHYGYTF.

The sample holds many counts of this clonotype. V is TRBV12-3 or TRBV12-4 and J is TRBJ1-1; D possibly corresponds to TRBD1 (5 bases). This CDR3 comprises 13 residues. Trimming pared 3 bases from V and 3 bases from J, leaving 8 bases between. This chain's CDR3 is CASSFTGDTEAFF. CDR3 nucleotides: TGTGCCAGCAGTTTTACGGGGGACACTGAAGCTTTCTTT.

This clonotype was detected ten times or more. V usage is TRBV19 and J usage is TRBJ1-1; the D is unclear. V was pared by 2 bases and J by 1 base, with 5 bases between. The CDR3 has 13 residues. Looked up from germline, CDR1 is LNHDA and CDR2 is SQIVND (reference sequence). The CDR3 nucleotides are TGTGCCAGTAGTATAACCGAGAACACTGAAGCTTTCTTT. Amino acids: CASSITENTEAFF.

This clonotype was seen repeatedly, ten times or more. The gene calls are TRBV28 and TRBJ2-2; D not resolved. Trimming took 2 bases from V and 7 from J, leaving 8 bases between them. The germline gives CDR1 MDHEN, CDR2 SYDVKM. The CDR3 spans 13 residues. The CDR3 region has the DNA TGTGCCAGCAGTTTAGAAGGGATCGGGGAGCTGTTTTTT. Translation: CASSLEGIGELFF.

This clonotype was observed many times. The V call is TRBV20-1, the J call TRBJ2-7; tentatively, D is TRBD1 (6 bases). Germline assignment: CDR1 DFQATT and CDR2 SNEGSKA (reference sequence). The CDR3 has 14 amino acids. Trimming took 1 base from V and 4 from J, leaving 14 bases between them. The CDR3 sequence: CSARAFRDKYEQYF. The CDR3 DNA reads TGCAGTGCTAGAGCTTTCCGGGACAAATACGAGCAGTACTTC.

V gene TRBV19 combines with J gene TRBJ1-2; D gene unclear. This CDR3 comprises 14 residues. The germline gives CDR1 LNHDA, CDR2 SQIVND (reference sequence). V gave up 2 bases and J gave up 4 bases, with 11 bases separating them. The CDR3 DNA reads TGTGCCAGTAGTATACCTCCTGAATCCTATGGCTACACCTTC. It codes for CASSIPPESYGYTF. Complete variable domain (other parts from reference TRBV19 and TRBJ1-2): DGGITQSPKYLFRKEGQNVTLSCEQNLNHDAMYWYRQDPGQGLRLIYYSQIVNDFQKGDIAEGYSVSREKKESFPLTVTSAQKNPTAFYLCASSIPPESYGYTFGSGTRLTVV.

This clonotype showed up many times. The V gene is TRBV6-2 or TRBV6-3, the J gene TRBJ1-1, with a weak D call TRBD1 (5 bases). Germline V CDR1 and CDR2: MNHEY, SVGEGT. The CDR3 is made up of 14 amino acids. Trimming took off 8 bases at V and 9 bases at J, with 22 bases between the two ends. The CDR3 reads CASDLPRGGNQAFF. The CDR3 nucleotides read TGTGCCAGCGACCTCCCCCGGGGGGGGAATCAAGCTTTCTTT.